One T cell receptor (beta chain) is described in this entry. Its specificity is unknown. Germline and junction disagree at one end, which may indicate a read error. This CDR3 is 15 amino acids long. Per germline, CDR1 MGHRA and CDR2 YSYEKL. This sample was included in a study of glioma-infiltrating T cells. Amplification of TCR alpha and beta CDR3 regions from RNA used iRepertoire nested multiplex PCR. One entry per CDR3 protein results from TCRdb running MiXCR on the multiplex PCR reads. The sample includes a few hundred thousand distinct CDR3 sequences, about two fifths of them seen just once. General study results and limits: Tissue and blood shared very few CDR3 sequences. Shared blood CDR3 signature motifs marked patients with low tissue-blood divergence. Tissue-blood divergence was below expectation in non-neoplastic patients, above in gliomas.

The rearrangement joins TRBV4-1 to TRBJ2-1; D is undetermined. The receptor was isolated from a human donor with low-grade glioma or glioblastoma, undergoing nonglioma brain surgery, or in good health (not recorded which). The sequenced sample was glioma tissue, nonneoplastic brain tissue, or PBMCs (not recorded which). The CDR3 reads CASRQEPSSYNEQFF. CDR3 coding DNA: TGCGCCAGCAGACAAGAGCCTTCCTCCTACAATGAGCAGTTCTTC.